The present entry profiles one TCR beta chain with its context. Trimming left V 7 bases short and J 2 bases short, with 14 bases between. In germline, CDR1 is MDHEN, CDR2 SYDVKM. This CDR3 is 14 amino acids long. These data belong to a study of blood T cell repertoires in COVID-19. The protocol was immunoSEQ multiplex PCR, while the TCRdb copy is restricted to in-frame clones and leaves out a portion. Of 410,000 or so clones in the sample, 86% were seen once. Sequences were obtained from peripheral blood. The chain carries TRBV28 and TRBJ1-2; D is undetermined. The sequence was collected from a woman younger than 45 with active or convalescent COVID-19. The CDR3 nucleotides are TGTGCCAGCACCGTAAGCGGTGTCAACTATGGCTACACCTTC. It encodes CASTVSGVNYGYTF.